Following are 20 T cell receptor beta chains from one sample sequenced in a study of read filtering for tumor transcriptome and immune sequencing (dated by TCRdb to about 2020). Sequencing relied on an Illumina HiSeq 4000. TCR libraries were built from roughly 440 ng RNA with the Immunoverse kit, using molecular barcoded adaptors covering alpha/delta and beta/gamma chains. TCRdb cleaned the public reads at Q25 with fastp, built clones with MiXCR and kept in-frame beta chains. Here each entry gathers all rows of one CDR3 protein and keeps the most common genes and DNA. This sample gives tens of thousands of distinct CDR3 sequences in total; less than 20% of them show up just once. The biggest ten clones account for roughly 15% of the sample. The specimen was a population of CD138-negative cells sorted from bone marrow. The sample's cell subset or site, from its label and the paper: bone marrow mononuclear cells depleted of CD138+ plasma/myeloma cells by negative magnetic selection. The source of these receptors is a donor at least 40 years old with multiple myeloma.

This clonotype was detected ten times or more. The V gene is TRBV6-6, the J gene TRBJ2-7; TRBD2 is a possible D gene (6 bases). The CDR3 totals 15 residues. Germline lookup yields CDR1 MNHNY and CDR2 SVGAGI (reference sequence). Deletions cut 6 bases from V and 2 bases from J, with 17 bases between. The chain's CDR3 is CASRTRPSVPYEQYF. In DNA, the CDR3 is TGTGCCAGCAGGACCCGTCCTAGCGTCCCCTACGAGCAGTACTTC.

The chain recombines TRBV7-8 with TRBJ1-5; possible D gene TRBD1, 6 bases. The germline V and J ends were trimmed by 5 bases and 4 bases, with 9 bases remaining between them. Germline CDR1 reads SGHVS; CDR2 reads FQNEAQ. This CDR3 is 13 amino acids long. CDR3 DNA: TGTGCCAGCAGCCCAGGGGTAAATCAGCCCCAGCATTTT. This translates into CASSPGVNQPQHF.

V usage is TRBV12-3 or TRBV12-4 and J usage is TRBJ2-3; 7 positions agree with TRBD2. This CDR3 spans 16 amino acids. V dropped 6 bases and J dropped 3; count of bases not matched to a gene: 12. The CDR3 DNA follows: TGTGCCAGCAGCCGCCGTTCCAGCGGGGTAACAGATACGCAGTATTTT. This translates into CASSRRSSGVTDTQYF.

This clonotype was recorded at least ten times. The chain's CDR3 is CASSSGTGSETQYF. In DNA form, the CDR3 reads TGTGCCAGCAGCTCCGGGACAGGGTCTGAGACCCAGTACTTC. The chain joins TRBV7-2 to TRBJ2-5; 9 bases line up with TRBD1. In germline, CDR1 is SGHTA, CDR2 FQGNSA. With V trimmed by 4 bases and J by 5 bases, 5 bases remained unmatched. This CDR3 region has 14 residues. Based on the CDR3 plus reference TRBV7-2 and TRBJ2-5, the full variable domain is GAGVSQSPSNKVTEKGKDVELRCDPISGHTALYWYRQSLGQGLEFLIYFQGNSAPDKSGLPSDRFSAERTGGSVSTLTIQRTQQEDSAVYLCASSSGTGSETQYFGPGTRLLVL.

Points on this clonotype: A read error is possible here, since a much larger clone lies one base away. The CDR3 DNA reads as TGTGCCACACATCCGGGACAGGGGTCCTCAGTAGGGTTCTTC. Translating it yields CATHPGQGSSVGFF. The chain has TRBV19 and TRBJ2-1, with 10 bases matching TRBD1. There are 14 residues in the CDR3. Trimming took 10 bases from V and 15 from J; bases not matched to a gene: 18. CDR1 and CDR2 from the germline V gene are LNHDA and SQIVND (reference sequence).

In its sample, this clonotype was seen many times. CDR3 protein: CSARDWREYYEQFF. DNA for the CDR3: TGCAGTGCTAGAGACTGGCGGGAGTACTATGAGCAGTTCTTC. This chain joins TRBV20-1 and TRBJ2-1; 7 nucleotides agree with TRBD2. With 0 bases clipped from V and 8 bases from J, the junction kept 7 bases outside the gene matches. Germline-derived CDR1 and CDR2 are DFQATT and SNEGSKA (reference sequence). CDR3 length: 14 residues.

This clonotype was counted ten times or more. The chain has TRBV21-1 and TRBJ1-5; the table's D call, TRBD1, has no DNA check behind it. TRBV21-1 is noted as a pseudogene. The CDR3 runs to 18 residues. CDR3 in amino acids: CASSGESPPRDRDQPQHF. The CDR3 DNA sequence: TGTGCCAGCAGCGGAGAATCACCCCCCCGGGACAGAGATCAGCCCCAGCATTTT.

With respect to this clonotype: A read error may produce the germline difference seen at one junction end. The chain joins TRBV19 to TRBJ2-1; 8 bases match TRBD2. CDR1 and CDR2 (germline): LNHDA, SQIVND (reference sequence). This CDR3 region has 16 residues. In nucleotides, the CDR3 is TGTTCCAGTATTATTACTAGCGGAATTTACTACAATGAGCAGTTCTTC. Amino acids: CSSIITSGIYYNEQFF.

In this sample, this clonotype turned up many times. The CDR3 nucleotides are TGTGCCAGCAGCTCGCCCTCCCTTTCCTACGAGCAGTACTTC. This codes for CASSSPSLSYEQYF. V and J are TRBV7-9 and TRBJ2-7; no clear D gene. The CDR3 runs to 14 residues. With 4 bases removed from V and 1 base from J, the gap between germline ends came to 11 bases. Germline CDR1 is SEHNR and CDR2 is FQNEAQ (reference sequence).

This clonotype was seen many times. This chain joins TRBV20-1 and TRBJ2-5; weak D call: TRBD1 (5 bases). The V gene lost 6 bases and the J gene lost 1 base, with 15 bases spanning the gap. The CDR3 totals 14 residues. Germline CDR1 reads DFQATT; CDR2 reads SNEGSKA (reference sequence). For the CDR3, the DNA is TGCAGTGCGACCGTAGGGGCTTCCCAAGAGACCCAGTACTTC. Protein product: CSATVGASQETQYF.

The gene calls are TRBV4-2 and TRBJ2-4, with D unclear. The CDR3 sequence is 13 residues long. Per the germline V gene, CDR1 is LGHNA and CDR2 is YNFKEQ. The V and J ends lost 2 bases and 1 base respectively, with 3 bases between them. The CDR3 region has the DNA TGTGCCAGCAGCCAACGGGCCAAAAACATTCAGTACTTC. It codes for CASSQRAKNIQYF.

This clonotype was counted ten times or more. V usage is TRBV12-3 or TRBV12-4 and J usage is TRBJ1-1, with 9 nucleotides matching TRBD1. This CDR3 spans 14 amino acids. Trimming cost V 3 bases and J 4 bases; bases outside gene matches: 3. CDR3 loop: CASSFDRGSTEAFF. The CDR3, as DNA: TGTGCCAGCAGTTTTGACAGGGGGAGCACTGAAGCTTTCTTT.

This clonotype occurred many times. DNA for the CDR3: TGTGCCAGCAGTTGGGACACCACAGATACGCAGTATTTT. As protein: CASSWDTTDTQYF. J is TRBJ2-3 and V is TRBV12-3 or TRBV12-4; D might be TRBD1 (6 bases). This CDR3 is 13 amino acids long. V lost 4 bases and J lost 2, with 7 bases in between.

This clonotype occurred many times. The CDR3 DNA reads TGTGCCAGCAGTTCAGTGAACACTGAAGCTTTCTTT. Residues: CASSSVNTEAFF. The chain carries TRBV6-2 or TRBV6-3 and TRBJ1-1; D gene ambiguous. Germline V lookup: CDR1 MNHEY, CDR2 SVGEGT. This CDR3 region has 12 residues. Trimming shortened V by 4 bases and J by 0 bases, and 3 bases separated the two germline ends.

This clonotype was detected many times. The CDR3 is CASSMAPWRPQHF. The CDR3 DNA sequence: TGTGCCAGTAGTATGGCACCCTGGAGGCCCCAGCATTTT. V usage is TRBV19 and J usage is TRBJ1-5, with no clear D. CDR1 LNHDA and CDR2 SQIVND come from the germline V gene (reference sequence). Trimming shortened V by 3 bases and J by 9 bases, and 12 bases separated the two germline ends. The CDR3 is made up of 13 amino acids.

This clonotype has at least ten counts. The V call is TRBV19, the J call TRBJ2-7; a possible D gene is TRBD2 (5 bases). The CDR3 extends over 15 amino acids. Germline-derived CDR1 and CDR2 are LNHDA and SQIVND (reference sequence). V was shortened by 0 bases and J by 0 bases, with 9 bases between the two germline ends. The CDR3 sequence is CASSIDSGSSYEQYF. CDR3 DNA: TGTGCCAGTAGTATAGATTCGGGGAGCTCCTACGAGCAGTACTTC.

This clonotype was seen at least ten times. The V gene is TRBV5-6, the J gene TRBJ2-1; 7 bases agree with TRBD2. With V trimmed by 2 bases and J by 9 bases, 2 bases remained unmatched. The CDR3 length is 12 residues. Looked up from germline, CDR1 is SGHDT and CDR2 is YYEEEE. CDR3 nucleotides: TGTGCCAGCAGCTTACTAGCGATTGAGCAGTTCTTC. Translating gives CASSLLAIEQFF. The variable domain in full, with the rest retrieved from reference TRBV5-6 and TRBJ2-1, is DAGVTQSPTHLIKTRGQQVTLRCSPKSGHDTVSWYQQALGQGPQFIFQYYEEEERQRGNFPDRFSGHQFPNYSSELNVNALLLGDSALYLCASSLLAIEQFFGPGTRLTVL.

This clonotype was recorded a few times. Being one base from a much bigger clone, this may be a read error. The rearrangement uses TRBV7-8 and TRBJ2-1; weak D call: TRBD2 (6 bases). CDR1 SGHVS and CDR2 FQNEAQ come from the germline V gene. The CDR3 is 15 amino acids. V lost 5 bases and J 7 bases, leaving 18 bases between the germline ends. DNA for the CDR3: TGTGCCAGCAGCCGACGGGCCGGGACTTCGAATGAGCAGTTCTTC. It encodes CASSRRAGTSNEQFF.

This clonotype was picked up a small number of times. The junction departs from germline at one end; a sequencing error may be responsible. DNA of the CDR3: TGTGCCAGCAGCCGGAACACCGGGGGGCTGTTTTTT. This codes for CASSRNTGGLFF. This chain uses TRBV5-5 with TRBJ2-2; the D gene is possibly TRBD2 (6 bases). CDR3 length equals 12 residues. Germline V gives CDR1 SGHKS, CDR2 YYEKEE (reference sequence).

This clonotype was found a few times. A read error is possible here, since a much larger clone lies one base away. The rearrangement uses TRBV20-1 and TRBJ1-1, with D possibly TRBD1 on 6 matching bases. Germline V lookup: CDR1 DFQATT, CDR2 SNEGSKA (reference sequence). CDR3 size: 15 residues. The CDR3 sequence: CGAWGAGRGNTEAFF. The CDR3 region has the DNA TGCGGTGCTTGGGGGGCAGGGAGGGGGAACACTGAAGCTTTCTTT.